A single sample gave rise to the 21 T cell receptor beta chains below, sequenced in a study of regulatory T cells in long-lasting Graves disease. In building TCR beta libraries, iRepertoire HTBI primers were used together with Arm-PCR of CDR3 regions. TCRdb independently ran MiXCR on the multiplex PCR reads; one entry per CDR3 protein. The table lists around 460,000 distinct CDR3 sequences, about a fifth of them singletons. As to time point: persistent/refractory GD, antithyroid drugs over 5 years with positive TRAb. Generation of the TCR library employed RNA extracted from PBMCs. The sequencing here drew on peripheral blood mononuclear cells (PBMCs), taken when the disease was refractory, from a patient treated with antithyroid drugs. The receptor set was obtained from a female donor with Graves disease.

The chain is built from TRBV20-1 and TRBJ2-5; D not resolved. The CDR3 is 13 amino acids. V was clipped by 0 bases and J by 0 bases, with 5 bases between them. Germline V CDR1 and CDR2: DFQATT, SNEGSKA (reference sequence). The CDR3 spells CSARDVNQETQYF. For the CDR3, the DNA is TGCAGTGCTAGAGATGTGAACCAAGAGACCCAGTACTTC.

This clonotype was seen a handful of times. The rearrangement links TRBV24-1 to TRBJ2-6, with unresolved D. Trimming cost V 5 bases and J 4 bases, with 14 bases left between them. Germline V gene sequence: CDR1 KGHDR, CDR2 SFDVKD. This CDR3 comprises 16 residues. Here the CDR3 reads CATSGVGRSGANVLTF. CDR3 in DNA: TGTGCCACCAGTGGAGTGGGAAGATCCGGGGCCAACGTCCTGACTTTC.

This clonotype was counted many times. The chain links TRBV2 to TRBJ1-1, with D uncertain. The CDR3 has 13 amino acids. Trimming shortened V by 8 bases and J by 0 bases, and 10 bases separated the two germline ends. Germline CDR1 SNHLY, CDR2 FYNNEI. CDR3 nucleotide sequence: TGTGCCAGCCGAGCGGGGATGAACACTGAAGCTTTCTTT. Residues: CASRAGMNTEAFF.

This clonotype has ten or more counts. The V call is TRBV28, the J call TRBJ1-6, with a tentative D call TRBD1 (5 bases). The V and J ends lost 11 bases and 9 bases respectively, with 20 bases between them. Germline-derived CDR1 and CDR2 are MDHEN and SYDVKM. CDR3 length equals 14 residues. The CDR3 loop is CAGQFRWGGSPLHF. Here the CDR3 DNA reads TGTGCCGGACAATTCCGCTGGGGGGGTTCACCCCTCCACTTT.

This clonotype was detected only a few times. Since no conserved phenylalanine or tryptophan closes the CDR3, a read error is the likely cause. The chain couples TRBV12-3 or TRBV12-4 to TRBJ2-5, with TRBD1 matching 7 bases. The CDR3 is 15 residues long. V dropped 6 bases and J dropped 2; count of bases not matched to a gene: 9. The CDR3 coding sequence is TGTGCCAGCAGCCAGAGACAGGGTGGGCAAGAGACCCAGTACTCC. Translating it yields CASSQRQGGQETQYS.

The genes are TRBV6-5 and TRBJ2-7, with 7 bases identical to TRBD2. This CDR3 is built from 19 residues. Germline lookup yields CDR1 MNHEY and CDR2 SVGAGI. The V gene end was trimmed by 4 bases and the J gene end by 4 bases; junction bases not matched to a gene: 22. The CDR3 coding sequence is TGTGCCAGCAGTTCCGCCCGGGCCGCGGGAGTTAGAAGTAGTTACGAGCAGTACTTC. Translated: CASSSARAAGVRSSYEQYF.

This clonotype has ten or more counts. The chain uses TRBV12-3 or TRBV12-4 and TRBJ1-4; D gene uncertain. Deletions cut 8 bases from V and 5 bases from J, with 9 bases between. This CDR3 spans 12 amino acids. For the CDR3, the DNA is TGTGCCAGCGGATACTACAATGAAAAACTGTTTTTT. Amino acids: CASGYYNEKLFF.

This clonotype was recorded at least ten times. The rearrangement links TRBV10-3 to TRBJ1-2; TRBD1 aligns across 11 bases. Germline V gene data show CDR1 as ENHRY and CDR2 as SYGVKD. The CDR3 has 15 residues. The J segment lost 6 bases and the V segment lost 5 bases, leaving 8 bases of the junction unmatched. The chain's CDR3 is CAISPGQGVSDGYTF. In DNA form, the CDR3 reads TGTGCCATCAGTCCGGGACAGGGGGTATCGGATGGCTACACCTTC.

This clonotype was observed at least ten times. The chain combines TRBV29-1 with TRBJ2-7; no definite D call. The ends were cut back, 7 bases at V and 5 bases at J, with 15 bases in the middle. The CDR3 has 12 amino acids. Germline CDR1 is SQVTM and CDR2 is ANQGSEA. The CDR3 nucleotides are TGCAGCGCGCAAGAAGGAAGGGACGAGCAGTACTTC. Protein product: CSAQEGRDEQYF.

This clonotype occurred many times. The chain carries TRBV20-1 and TRBJ1-2; TRBD1 matches 9 bases. V shed 1 base and J 2 bases; nucleotides not matched to a gene: 2. Germline CDR1 is DFQATT and CDR2 is SNEGSKA (reference sequence). The CDR3 is 14 amino acids. Here the CDR3 reads CSARGDRGNYGYTF. The CDR3 DNA reads TGCAGTGCTAGAGGAGACAGGGGGAACTATGGCTACACCTTC.

CDR3 in amino acids: CAWSGMPGLRNIQYF. Written as DNA, the CDR3 is TGTGCCTGGAGTGGAATGCCGGGACTAAGAAACATTCAGTACTTC. The chain carries TRBV30 and TRBJ2-4; 7 bases align to TRBD2. The CDR3 is 15 residues long. Germline values: CDR1 GTSNPN, CDR2 SVGIG (reference sequence). The V gene end was trimmed by 1 base and the J gene end by 6 bases; junction bases not matched to a gene: 9.

The chain couples TRBV20-1 to TRBJ1-1, with D possibly matching TRBD1 (6 bases). The germline CDR1 and CDR2 sequences are DFQATT and SNEGSKA (reference sequence). With 3 bases removed from V and 1 base from J, the gap between germline ends came to 9 bases. The CDR3 totals 13 residues. CDR3 sequence reads: CSARQTGNTEAFF. The CDR3 DNA reads TGCAGTGCTAGGCAGACAGGGAACACTGAAGCTTTCTTT.

This clonotype was recorded a few times. The V and J genes are TRBV13 and TRBJ1-3; D is possibly TRBD1 (6 bases). This CDR3 spans 16 amino acids. In germline, CDR1 is PRHDT, CDR2 FYEKMQ (reference sequence). The V end was cut by 5 bases, the J end by 4 bases, with 18 bases between. In DNA, the CDR3 is TGTGCCAGCAGCGGACTACAGGGAACGAACGGAAACACCATATATTTT. This codes for CASSGLQGTNGNTIYF.

This clonotype turned up a few times. The chain is built from TRBV7-9 and TRBJ2-7; 8 bases are shared with TRBD1. Germline V CDR1 and CDR2: SEHNR, FQNEAQ (reference sequence). The CDR3 covers 15 residues. Trimming removed 5 bases from V and 1 base from J; junction bases left unmatched: 7. The CDR3 spells CASSDGQGRSYEQYF. For the CDR3, the DNA is TGTGCCAGCAGCGACGGACAGGGTAGATCCTACGAGCAGTACTTC.

As to this clonotype: This may stem from a read error, because a much larger clone lies one nucleotide away. This chain joins TRBV19 and TRBJ1-2, with TRBD1 matching over 9 bases. The CDR3 contains 15 residues. Germline V gene sequence: CDR1 LNHDA, CDR2 SQIVND (reference sequence). The CDR3 region is CASTQQGAWDYGHTF. Here the CDR3 DNA reads TGTGCCAGTACCCAACAGGGGGCATGGGACTATGGCCACACCTTC.

This clonotype was seen many times. The chain recombines TRBV27 with TRBJ1-2; D unclear. The CDR3 extends over 15 amino acids. V dropped 6 bases and J dropped 4 bases, with 18 bases sitting between them. CDR1 and CDR2 (germline): MNHEY, SMNVEV (reference sequence). The CDR3 region has the DNA TGTGCCAGCAGAATCGGGTCCGGCTCGGGCTATGGCTACACCTTC. Translated, it gives CASRIGSGSGYGYTF.

The J gene is TRBJ2-7, the V gene TRBV27, with D possibly TRBD1 on 6 matching bases. This CDR3 contains 16 residues. Germline V lookup: CDR1 MNHEY, CDR2 SMNVEV (reference sequence). Deletions cut 5 bases from V and 2 bases from J, with 19 bases between. CDR3 nucleotides: TGTGCCAGCAGTCCAAAAACCGGGACATCTCCCTACGAGCAGTACTTC. Its translation is CASSPKTGTSPYEQYF.

A remark on this clonotype: One end of the junction is discordant with germline, which a read error may explain. The chain uses TRBV29-1 and TRBJ2-2, with 8 bases matching TRBD2. Germline CDR1 reads SQVTM; CDR2 reads ANQGSEA. There are 15 residues in the CDR3. Here the CDR3 DNA reads TGCAGCGCCTCCAGTGCGGGAGGAGAAACCGGGGAGCTGCTTTTT. This gives the protein CSASSAGGETGELLF.

The chain carries TRBV29-1 and TRBJ2-7; D may match TRBD1 or TRBD2 (5 bases each). The CDR3 has 10 residues. The germline CDR1 and CDR2 sequences are SQVTM and ANQGSEA. Trimming stripped 4 bases from V and 7 bases from J, with 8 bases between. In DNA form, the CDR3 reads TGCAGCGTTGGGGGGATGGAGCAGTACTTC. This gives the protein CSVGGMEQYF.

The chain couples TRBV5-1 to TRBJ1-3, with D hard to call. The CDR3 contains 15 residues. Germline V gene sequence: CDR1 SGHRS, CDR2 YFSETQ. With 1 base removed from V and 0 bases from J, the gap between germline ends came to 8 bases. The CDR3 region has the DNA TGCGCCAGCAGCTTGTATGGGGACTCTGGAAACACCATATATTTT. Amino acid sequence: CASSLYGDSGNTIYF.

This clonotype was detected only a few times. The V call is TRBV5-1, the J call TRBJ2-2, with 9 bases fitting TRBD1. The length of the CDR3 is 16 residues. Looked up from germline, CDR1 is SGHRS and CDR2 is YFSETQ. Trimming at V came to 2 bases and at J to 1 base, leaving 3 bases not matched to a gene. The CDR3 spells CASSFGDRVNTGELFF. The CDR3 coding sequence is TGCGCCAGCAGCTTCGGGGACAGGGTGAACACCGGGGAGCTGTTTTTT.